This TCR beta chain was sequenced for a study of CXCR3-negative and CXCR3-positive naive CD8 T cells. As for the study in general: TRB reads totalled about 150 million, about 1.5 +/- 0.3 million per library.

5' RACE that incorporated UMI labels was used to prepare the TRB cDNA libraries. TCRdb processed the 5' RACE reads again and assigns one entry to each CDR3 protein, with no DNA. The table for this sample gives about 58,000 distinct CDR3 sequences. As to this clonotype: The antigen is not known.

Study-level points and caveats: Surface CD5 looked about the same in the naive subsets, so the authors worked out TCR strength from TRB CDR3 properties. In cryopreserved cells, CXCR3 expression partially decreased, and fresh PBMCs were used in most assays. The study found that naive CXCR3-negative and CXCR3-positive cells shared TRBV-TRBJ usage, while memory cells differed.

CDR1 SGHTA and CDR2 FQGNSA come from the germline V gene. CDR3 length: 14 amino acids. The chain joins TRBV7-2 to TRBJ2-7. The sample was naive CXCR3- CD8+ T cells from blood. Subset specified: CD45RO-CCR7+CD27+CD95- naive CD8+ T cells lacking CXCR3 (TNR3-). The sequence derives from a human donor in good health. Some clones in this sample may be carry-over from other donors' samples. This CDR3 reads CASSLEVGSYEQYF.